These T cell receptor beta chains were read from a single sample in a study of blood T cell repertoires in COVID-19. The repertoire was sequenced with immunoSEQ multiplex PCR; TCRdb's copy has only in-frame clones and lacks some. Of roughly 230,000 clones listed, just under 90% are singletons. Material for sequencing was PBMCs or T cells enriched from blood (not recorded which). The receptors derive from a woman aged 25 to 45 with acute COVID-19. The CDR3 runs from the conserved cysteine through the conserved F or W. D genes are given only for firm matches. A clone size is listed for some rows: how often the clone was seen (once, few, many), or a class if it is expanded.

d_gene,j_gene,v_gene,abundance,CDR3nt,CDR3aa
NA,TRBJ2-7,TRBV6-2/TRBV6-3,NA,TGTGCCAGCAGTTATCCCGTTCGCCGGGGAGAGCAGTACTTC,CASSYPVRRGEQYF
TRBD1,TRBJ1-1,TRBV5-1,once,TGCGCCAGCAGCCCCAGGGACAGGGACGCTGAAGCTTTCTTT,CASSPRDRDAEAFF
NA,TRBJ1-2,TRBV21-1,once,TGTGCCAGCAGCACCGCCCGGGGGGGTGGATATGGCTACACCTTC,CASSTARGGGYGYTF
TRBD1,TRBJ2-7,TRBV6-1,NA,TGTGCCAGCAGTGAGGACAGGAGCTCCTACGAGCAGTACTTC,CASSEDRSSYEQYF
NA,TRBJ2-2,TRBV7-2,NA,TGTGCCAGCATTCGCCTCACAGCGAACACCGGGGAGCTGTTTTTT,CASIRLTANTGELFF
TRBD1,TRBJ1-2,TRBV5-1,NA,TGCGCCAGCAGCACCCGGGACAGGCTCGGGGGCTACACCTTC,CASSTRDRLGGYTF
NA,TRBJ2-1,TRBV10-3,NA,TGTGCCATCAGTGAGGGGGACACCTACAATGAGCAGTTCTTC,CAISEGDTYNEQFF
NA,TRBJ2-3,TRBV2,NA,TGTGCCAGCAGTGGGGGGGTATCGGTCCACGATACGCAGTATTTT,CASSGGVSVHDTQYF
TRBD1,TRBJ1-2,TRBV7-8,NA,TGTGCCAGCAGCAAACCGGGACAGGGGGCGGTGGACTATGGCTACACCTTC,CASSKPGQGAVDYGYTF
NA,TRBJ1-6,TRBV4-1,NA,TGCGCCAGCAGCCAAGCAGATGGAGGATATGAAAATTCACCCCTCCACTTT,CASSQADGGYENSPLHF
TRBD2,TRBJ2-1,TRBV4-3,NA,TGCGCCAGCAGCTCGCGGGGGGGCAATGAGCAGTTCTTC,CASSSRGGNEQFF
TRBD2,TRBJ2-3,TRBV7-2,NA,TGTGCCAGCAGCCCCATGGGAGCGGGGGAAGATACGCAGTATTTT,CASSPMGAGEDTQYF
NA,TRBJ2-3,TRBV15,NA,TGTGCCACCAGCGAGAGGACAGCCAATACGCAGTATTTT,CATSERTANTQYF
TRBD1,TRBJ2-7,TRBV30,once,TGTGCCTGGAGTGGGGGGACAGGGTTCTACGAGCAGTACTTC,CAWSGGTGFYEQYF
NA,TRBJ1-4,TRBV7-2,once,TGTGCCAGCAGCTTAGCCGGTTACAGGGATGAAAAACTGTTTTTT,CASSLAGYRDEKLFF
NA,TRBJ2-1,TRBV11-2,NA,TGTGCCAGCAGCCCATGGGAGCGTCTTAACAATGAGCAGTTCTTC,CASSPWERLNNEQFF
TRBD1,TRBJ1-2,TRBV4-2,NA,TGTGCCAGCAGCCAAGGACAGGGGGCGAACTATGGCTACACCTTC,CASSQGQGANYGYTF
NA,TRBJ1-6,TRBV11-2,NA,TGTGCCAGCAGCTTATCAGGGGCAGGCCCTAATTCACCCCTCCACTTT,CASSLSGAGPNSPLHF
TRBD1,TRBJ1-3,TRBV9,NA,TGTGCCAGCAGCGTAGAGACAGGGGGCGACGGAAACACCATATATTTT,CASSVETGGDGNTIYF
NA,TRBJ1-6,TRBV2,NA,TGTGCCAGCAGTGAAAGAAGGAGCTCCTATAATTCACCCCTCCACTTT,CASSERRSSYNSPLHF
TRBD1,TRBJ1-1,TRBV2,few,TGTGCCAGCAGTGGGGGGGCGGGGACAGTGAACACTGAAGCTTTCTTT,CASSGGAGTVNTEAFF
TRBD2,TRBJ2-5,TRBV3-1/TRBV3-2,NA,TGTGCCAGCAGCCAAGCGGGACTACGGATTCCAGGGGAGACCCAGTACTTC,CASSQAGLRIPGETQYF